This TCR beta chain was captured in a study of shared T cell receptors in the human thymus. Sequenced by immunoSEQ multiplex PCR; TCRdb stores in-frame clones only, minus some. This table holds roughly 660,000 clones, roughly 90% found once. The CDR3 length is 15 residues. Germline values: CDR1 SGHTA, CDR2 FQGNSA. The junction had 9 bases not matched to a gene; V was cut back by 5 bases and J by 6 bases. The sample was also linked to a second study, of human thymus T cells. That publication notes: Thymus tissue for the work was resected from patients undergoing corrective heart surgery. A high degree of thymic repertoire overlap among unrelated individuals was reported in related research.

The source material was thymocytes. The receptor's source is a boy less than two years old with a congenital heart defect. The V call is TRBV7-2, the J call TRBJ2-1, with 8 nucleotides matching TRBD2. CDR3 protein: CASSTTSGTGNEQFF. For the CDR3, the DNA is TGTGCCAGCAGCACCACTAGCGGTACAGGCAATGAGCAGTTCTTC.